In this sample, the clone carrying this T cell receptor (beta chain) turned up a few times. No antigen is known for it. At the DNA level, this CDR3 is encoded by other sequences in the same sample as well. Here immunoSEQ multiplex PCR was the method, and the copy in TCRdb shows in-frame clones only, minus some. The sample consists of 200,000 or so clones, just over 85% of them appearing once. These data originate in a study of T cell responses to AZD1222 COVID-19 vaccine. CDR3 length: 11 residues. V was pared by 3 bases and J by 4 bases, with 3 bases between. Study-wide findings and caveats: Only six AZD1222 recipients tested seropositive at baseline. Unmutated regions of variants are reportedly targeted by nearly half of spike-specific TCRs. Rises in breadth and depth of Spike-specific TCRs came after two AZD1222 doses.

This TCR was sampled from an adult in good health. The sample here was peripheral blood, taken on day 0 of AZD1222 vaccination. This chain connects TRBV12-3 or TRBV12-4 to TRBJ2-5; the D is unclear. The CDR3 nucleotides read TGTGCCAGCAGTTTGGGAGAGACCCAGTACTTC. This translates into CASSLGETQYF.